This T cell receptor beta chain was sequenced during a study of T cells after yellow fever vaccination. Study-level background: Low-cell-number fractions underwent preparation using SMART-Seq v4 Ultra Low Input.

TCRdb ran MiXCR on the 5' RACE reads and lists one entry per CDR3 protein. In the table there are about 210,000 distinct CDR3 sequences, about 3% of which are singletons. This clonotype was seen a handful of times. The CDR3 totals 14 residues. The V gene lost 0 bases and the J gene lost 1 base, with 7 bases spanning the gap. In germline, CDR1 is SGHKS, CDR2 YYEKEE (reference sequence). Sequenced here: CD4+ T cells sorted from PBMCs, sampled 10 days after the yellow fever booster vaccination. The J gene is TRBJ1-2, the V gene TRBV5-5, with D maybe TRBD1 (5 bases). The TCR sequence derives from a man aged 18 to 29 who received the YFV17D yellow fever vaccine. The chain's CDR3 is CASSLAGNNYGYTF. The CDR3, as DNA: TGTGCCAGCAGCTTGGCAGGGAATAACTATGGCTACACCTTC.